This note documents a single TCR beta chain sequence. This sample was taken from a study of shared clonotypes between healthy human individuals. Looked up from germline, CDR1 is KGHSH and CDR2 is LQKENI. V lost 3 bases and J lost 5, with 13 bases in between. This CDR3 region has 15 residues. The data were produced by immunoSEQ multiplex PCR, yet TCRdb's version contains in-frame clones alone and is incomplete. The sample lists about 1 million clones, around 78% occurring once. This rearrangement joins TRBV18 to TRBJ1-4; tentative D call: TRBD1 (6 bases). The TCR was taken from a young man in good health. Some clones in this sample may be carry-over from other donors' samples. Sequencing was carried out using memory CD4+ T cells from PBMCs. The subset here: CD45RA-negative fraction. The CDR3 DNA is TGTGCCAGCTCACCGGCCGGGAGGGGGAATGAAAAACTGTTTTTT. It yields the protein CASSPAGRGNEKLFF.